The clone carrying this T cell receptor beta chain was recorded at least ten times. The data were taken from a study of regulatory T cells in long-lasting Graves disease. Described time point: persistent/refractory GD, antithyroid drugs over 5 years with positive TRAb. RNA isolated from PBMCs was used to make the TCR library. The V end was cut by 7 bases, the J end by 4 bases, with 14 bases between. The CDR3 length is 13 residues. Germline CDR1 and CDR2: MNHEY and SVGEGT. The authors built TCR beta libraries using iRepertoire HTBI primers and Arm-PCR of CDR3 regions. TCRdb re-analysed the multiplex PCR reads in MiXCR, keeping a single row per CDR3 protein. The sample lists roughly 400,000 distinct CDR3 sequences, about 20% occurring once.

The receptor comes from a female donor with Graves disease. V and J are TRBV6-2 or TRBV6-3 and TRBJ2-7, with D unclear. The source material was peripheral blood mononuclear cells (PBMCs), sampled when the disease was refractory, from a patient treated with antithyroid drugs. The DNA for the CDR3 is TGTGCCAGCACGGATCCAGGATTATACGAGCAGTACTTC. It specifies CASTDPGLYEQYF.